The clone carrying this T cell receptor beta chain has a handful of counts. This table comes from immunoSEQ multiplex PCR, and its TCRdb copy is limited to in-frame clones, with some not included. This sample has about 14,000 clones, with roughly 80% found just once. This entry belongs to a study of technical replicates of blood from a few donors. This CDR3 is 14 amino acids long. The germline gives CDR1 SGHRS, CDR2 YFSETQ. Trimming cost V 5 bases and J 8 bases; bases outside gene matches: 9. Material for sequencing was PBMCs. The rearrangement uses TRBV5-1 and TRBJ2-2; TRBD1 matches at 7 bases. This sequence was found in a human donor in good health. The CDR3 DNA is TGCGCCAGCAGGGACAGGACCCCTGAAGGGGAGCTGTTTTTT. It yields the protein CASRDRTPEGELFF.